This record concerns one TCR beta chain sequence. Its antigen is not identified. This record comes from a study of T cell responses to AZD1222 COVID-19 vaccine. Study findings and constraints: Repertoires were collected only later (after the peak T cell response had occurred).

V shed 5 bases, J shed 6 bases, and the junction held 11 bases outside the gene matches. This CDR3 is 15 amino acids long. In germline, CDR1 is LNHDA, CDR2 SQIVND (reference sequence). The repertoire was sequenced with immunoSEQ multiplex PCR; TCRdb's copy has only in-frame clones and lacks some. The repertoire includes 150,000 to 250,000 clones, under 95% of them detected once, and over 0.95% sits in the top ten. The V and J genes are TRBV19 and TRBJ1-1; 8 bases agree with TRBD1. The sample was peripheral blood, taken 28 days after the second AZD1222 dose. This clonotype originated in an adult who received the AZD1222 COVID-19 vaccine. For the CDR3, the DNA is TGTGCCAGTAGTCTCCGCGACAGGGGAGGCGCTGAAGCTTTCTTT. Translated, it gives CASSLRDRGGAEAFF.